What follows are 21 T cell receptor delta chains derived from one specimen sequenced in a study of γδ T cells in repeated Plasmodium falciparum infection. TCRdb used CATT to re-call clones from the multiplex PCR reads. This table has tens of thousands of delta-chain clones, roughly 0.98% appearing once. Flow sorting of PBMC yielded separate Vgamma9/Vdelta2+ and Vdelta2-negative gammadelta T cell populations for bulk repertoire analysis. Sequencing input: gamma-delta T cells from blood. The receptors shown here come from a pool of human donors (malaria-infected and uninfected, not separated).

As concerns this clone: The protein recorded in TCRdb matches a much larger clone and deviates from this DNA's translation at residue 4, suggesting a read error; the protein here is obtained by translating the DNA. The J gene is TRDJ1, the V gene TRDV2; 11 nucleotides line up with TRDD3. The J gene, left out of TCRdb, was set here by checking the DNA against germline. The germline V gene encodes CDR1 GEAIGNYY and CDR2 EKD. The CDR3 has 17 amino acids. DNA of the CDR3: TGTGCCTGTGGCACCCTTCTGGGGGATACCGACACCGATAAACTCATCTTT. This translates into CACGTLLGDTDTDKLIF.

This clone was seen many times. A far larger clone is one base from this, pointing to a likely read error. Additional DNA sequences in this sample encode the identical CDR3. The V gene is TRDV2, the J gene TRDJ1, with 8 bases identical to TRDD3. Germline matching of the DNA provided the J gene here, since TCRdb leaves it blank. Germline V CDR1 and CDR2: GEAIGNYY, EKD. This CDR3 comprises 15 residues. CDR3: CACDVLGVYTDKLIF. The CDR3 DNA reads TGTGCCTGTGACGTACTGGGGGTTTACACCGACAAACTCATCTTT.

This clone was counted between two and nine times. For this DNA, TCRdb reports the protein of a much larger clone, which diverges at residue 9, most likely from a read error; the protein presented here is translated directly from the DNA. This sequence joins TRDV2 and TRDJ1; 8 bases fit TRDD3. Matching the DNA to germline supplied the J gene, which TCRdb does not give. In germline, CDR1 is GEAIGNYY, CDR2 EKD. The V gene end was trimmed by 3 bases and the J gene end by 8 bases; junction bases not matched to a gene: 13. The CDR3 extends over 15 amino acids. The DNA of the CDR3 is TGTGCCTGTGACCCTCTCCTGGGGGAGAAGGAAAAACTCATCTTT. Translation gives CACDPLLGEKEKLIF.

This clone appeared many times. The V gene is TRDV2, the J gene TRDJ1; TRDD3 might be the D (5 bases). The CDR3 extends over 22 amino acids. Germline assignment: CDR1 GEAIGNYY and CDR2 EKD. V lost 0 bases to trimming and J lost 2 bases, with 33 bases between them. The CDR3 DNA follows: TGTGCCTGTGACACCGTTACGTTAGGAGGGGGCCCTGGGCACGCGGGAACCGATAAACTCATCTTT. The encoded protein is CACDTVTLGGGPGHAGTDKLIF.

This clone was seen repeatedly, ten times or more. The J gene is TRDJ1, the V gene TRDV1, with 12 bases matching TRDD3. This CDR3 has 19 amino acids. With V trimmed by 3 bases and J by 1 base, 12 bases remained unmatched. Germline V gene lookup returns CDR1 TSWWSYY and CDR2 QGS. CDR3 sequence (DNA): TGTGCTCTTGGGGACCACTTTACTGGGGGATACTTCGTCACCGATAAACTCATCTTT. This gives the protein CALGDHFTGGYFVTDKLIF.

Notes on this clone: For this DNA, TCRdb reports the protein of a much larger clone, which diverges at residue 17, most likely from a read error; the protein presented here is translated directly from the DNA. The genes are TRDV1 and TRDJ1, with 12 positions matching TRDD3. Germline V gene sequence: CDR1 TSWWSYY, CDR2 QGS. This CDR3 is built from 19 residues. CDR3 loop: CALGELVRILGDTGDKPIF. The CDR3 DNA sequence: TGTGCTCTTGGGGAACTGGTCCGAATACTGGGGGATACCGGGGATAAACCCATCTTT.

The genes are TRDV1 and TRDJ1; 13 nucleotides agree with TRDD3. No J segment appears in TCRdb, so it was assigned here by matching the sequence to germline. Germline CDR1 is TSWWSYY and CDR2 is QGS. Trimming cost V 7 bases and J 0 bases; bases outside gene matches: 26. This CDR3 is built from 23 residues. CDR3 amino acids: CALAGGRGTGGYAGSTYTDKLIF. The CDR3 bases are TGTGCTCTTGCCGGTGGACGGGGAACTGGGGGATACGCCGGGTCCACTTACACCGATAAACTCATCTTT.

This clone turned up a few times. The protein given by TCRdb reflects a much larger clone and differs at residue 7 from this DNA's translation, likely from a read error; the protein shown is the DNA's translation. V is TRDV1 and J is TRDJ1; 7 positions agree with TRDD3. This CDR3 region has 19 residues. Unmatched junction bases numbered 18, after V lost 1 base and J lost 4 bases. Germline V gene lookup returns CDR1 TSWWSYY and CDR2 QGS. CDR3 DNA sequence: TGTGCTCTTGGGGAACATAACGCGGACTGGGGTGCTCGGGTCGATAAACTCATCTTT. Protein: CALGEHNADWGARVDKLIF.

A remark on this clone: The protein TCRdb lists belongs to a much larger clone and differs from this DNA's translation at residue 13, which points to a read error; the protein shown is made from the DNA. The chain uses TRDV2 and TRDJ3; 8 nucleotides match TRDD3. TCRdb carries no J gene annotation; the J gene was assigned here by matching the DNA with germline. Germline V gives CDR1 GEAIGNYY, CDR2 EKD. The CDR3 runs 19 residues. The CDR3 protein is CACDTGGIRGSWGTRQMFF. The CDR3, as DNA: TGTGCCTGTGACACCGGCGGGATACGGGGATCCTGGGGCACCCGACAGATGTTTTTC.

This clone was seen ten or more times. Other DNA sequences in the same sample also yield this CDR3. The V and J genes are TRDV1 and TRDJ1, with 7 bases fitting TRDD3. The length of the CDR3 is 19 residues. After removal of 9 bases from V and 0 bases from J, the junction contained 22 bases not matched to a gene. Germline V gene lookup returns CDR1 TSWWSYY and CDR2 QGS. The CDR3 loop reads CALQLNLGVTSRYTDKLIF. In DNA form, the CDR3 reads TGTGCTCTCCAACTAAACCTGGGGGTCACTTCTAGGTACACCGATAAACTCATCTTT.

This clone was recorded many times. TCRdb assigns this DNA the protein of a much larger clone, which departs from its translation at residue 17; this likely reflects a read error, and the protein shown comes from translating the DNA. Called V gene: TRDV2; the J gene was not called; the D call TRDD3 from the table was never checked on the DNA. The CDR3 extends over 19 amino acids. Germline assignment: CDR1 GEAIGNYY and CDR2 EKD. This chain's CDR3 is CACDPVLGDTPLYTDKPIF. The DNA of the CDR3 is TGTGCCTGTGACCCTGTACTGGGGGATACGCCTTTGTACACCGATAAACCCATCTTT.

This clone was observed a few times. This likely stems from a read error, as it lies one base from a far larger clone. This specimen includes other DNA sequences encoding the same CDR3. V usage is TRDV1 and J usage is TRDJ1; TRDD3 matches 8 bases. TCRdb is silent on the J gene; assignment here came from matching the DNA to germline. Germline CDR1 is TSWWSYY and CDR2 is QGS. V lost 0 bases to trimming and J lost 0 bases; unmatched junction nucleotides: 27. There are 24 residues in the CDR3. The chain's CDR3 is CALGELRSYLLRTGGYIHTDKLIF. The CDR3 DNA sequence: TGTGCTCTTGGGGAACTCAGATCCTACCTCCTTCGTACTGGGGGGTATATCCACACCGATAAACTCATCTTT.

This clone was detected only a few times. The protein TCRdb lists belongs to a much larger clone and differs from this DNA's translation at residue 4, which points to a read error; the protein shown is made from the DNA. The V gene is TRDV2, the J gene TRDJ1; no definite D call. Looked up from germline, CDR1 is GEAIGNYY and CDR2 is EKD. This CDR3 has 18 amino acids. CDR3 coding DNA: TGTGCCTGTGGCCACGTCCTCCGTACTGCCGATTCCACCAATAAACTCATCTTT. It is translated as CACGHVLRTADSTNKLIF.

This clone was seen only a few times. A read error likely explains why the TCRdb protein, taken from a much larger clone, differs from this DNA's translation at residue 14; the protein shown is translated from the DNA. The gene calls are TRDV1 and TRDJ1; 12 bases match TRDD3. This CDR3 is built from 19 residues. The junction had 12 bases not matched to a gene; V was cut back by 0 bases and J by 4 bases. Germline loops: CDR1 TSWWSYY, CDR2 QGS. DNA of the CDR3: TGTGCTCTTGGGGAACTCTGGGGGATACGCCATCGACACATCGATAAACTCATCTTT. Translation gives CALGELWGIRHRHIDKLIF.

This clone showed up many times. This DNA translates differently at residue 11 from the TCRdb protein, which is that of a much larger clone; a read error is likely, and the protein shown is the DNA's own translation. The chain links TRDV2 to TRDJ1; 7 bases agree with TRDD3. TCRdb supplies no J gene; here it was assigned by aligning the nucleotide sequence to germline. V shed 1 base, J shed 3 bases, and the junction held 10 bases outside the gene matches. CDR3 length: 16 amino acids. Germline values: CDR1 GEAIGNYY, CDR2 EKD. CDR3 nucleotide sequence: TGTGCCTGTGACACGCGGTGGGGGACCTACGCCGATAAACTCATCTTT. Its protein product is CACDTRWGTYADKLIF.

A few counts support this clone. A far larger clone is one nucleotide away, so this likely arose from a read error. Other DNA sequences of this sample code for an identical CDR3. The V gene is listed as TRDV2; no J gene was called; the table's D call, TRDD3, was not checked against the DNA. The CDR3 covers 18 residues. Germline assignment: CDR1 GEAIGNYY and CDR2 EKD. The CDR3 coding sequence is TGTGCCTGTGACACCGTCGGGATGGGGGACACCCGTATCGGCGAGCTCATCTTT. Amino acid sequence: CACDTVGMGDTRIGELIF.

This clone showed up just a few times. TCRdb shows a much larger clone's protein in place of this DNA's translation, and the two differ at residue 20, likely through a read error; the protein shown is translated from the DNA. The chain has TRDV1 and TRDJ1, with 7 bases identical to TRDD3. Since TCRdb gives no J gene, matching the DNA to germline was used here to assign it. The CDR3 length is 25 residues. The junction had 37 bases not matched to a gene; V was cut back by 3 bases and J by 3 bases. Germline CDR1 is TSWWSYY and CDR2 is QGS. In DNA, the CDR3 is TGTGCTCTTGGGGATTCTTACAGGGAGCACCATTCTGGGGGCCGCGACATCCCGTACGCCGATAAACTCATCTTT. Translating gives CALGDSYREHHSGGRDIPYADKLIF.

With regard to this clone: TCRdb's protein, taken from a much larger clone, differs from this DNA's translation at residue 7, likely owing to a read error; the protein displayed comes from the DNA. The chain recombines TRDV2 with TRDJ1, with 9 bases identical to TRDD3. The CDR3 is made up of 22 amino acids. Trimming removed 5 bases from V and 0 bases from J; junction bases left unmatched: 27. Germline CDR1 reads GEAIGNYY; CDR2 reads EKD. This CDR3 reads CACARKSPTLGDGTLYTDKLIF. The CDR3 DNA reads as TGTGCCTGTGCCAGAAAGAGCCCTACGCTGGGGGATGGAACCCTGTACACCGATAAACTCATCTTT.

The table lists this clone with a few counts. This sequence is one base from a far larger clone and is likely a read error. In the same sample, other DNA sequences code for this CDR3. The rearrangement uses TRDV1 and TRDJ1; 8 nucleotides match TRDD3. Looked up from germline, CDR1 is TSWWSYY and CDR2 is QGS. This CDR3 is built from 20 residues. CDR3 nucleotides: TGTGCTCTTGGATCCCTCCTACGGGTACTGGGGGTCCCTGAGGCCGATAAGCTCATCTTT. Translation: CALGSLLRVLGVPEADKLIF.

Regarding this clone: This likely stems from a read error, as it lies one base from a far larger clone. Other DNA sequences in the same sample also yield this CDR3. V gene TRDV1 combines with J gene TRDJ1; the match to TRDD3 covers 7 bases. Germline V gives CDR1 TSWWSYY, CDR2 QGS. The CDR3 loop spans 16 amino acids. Here the CDR3 reads CALGDPYPGGPVGLIF. Written as DNA, the CDR3 is TGTGCGCTTGGGGACCCATACCCTGGGGGCCCAGTTGGACTCATCTTT.

On this clone: The TCRdb protein comes from a much larger clone and disagrees with this DNA's translation at residue 9, likely due to a read error; the protein given here is derived from the DNA. V usage is TRDV1 and J usage is TRDJ1; D is unclear. Germline loops: CDR1 TSWWSYY, CDR2 QGS. Between the trimmed V and J ends, which lost 4 bases and 3 bases, there was a span of 12 bases. The CDR3 is made up of 14 amino acids. The CDR3 DNA reads TGTGCTCTTGGGGCCTTTTCGAACGCCGATAAACTCATCTTT. Its translation is CALGAFSNADKLIF.